This T cell receptor beta chain derives from a study of early T cells in non-severe SARS-CoV-2 infection. This clonotype was observed a few times. Individual cDNA molecules received unique molecular identifiers during library preparation. Each CDR3 protein is one row after TCRdb ran MiXCR on the 5' RACE reads. The profile covers some 28,000 distinct CDR3 sequences, with roughly a tenth appearing a single time and around 15% taken by the ten largest. Trimming shortened V by 4 bases and J by 3 bases, and 13 bases separated the two germline ends. Per the germline V gene, CDR1 is SQVTM and CDR2 is ANQGSEA. The CDR3 totals 14 residues.

This sequence was found in an adult who was a healthcare worker with PCR-confirmed SARS-CoV-2 infection or an uninfected control (not recorded which). Sequencing was done on a sample of whole blood. The chain uses TRBV29-1 and TRBJ1-5; D unresolved. The CDR3 DNA reads as TGCAGCGTTGTAGAGGGCTCCCACAATCAGCCCCAGCATTTT. Translation gives CSVVEGSHNQPQHF.